The 7 T cell receptor beta chains given below trace back to one sample, sequenced in a study of T-cell memory formation after mild COVID-19. TCRdb itself ran the 5' RACE reads through MiXCR, one entry per CDR3 protein. The table records 350,000 to 450,000 distinct CDR3 sequences, 25% to 30% of them present only once. Sequenced input: PBMCs or a T cell subset sorted from them (not recorded which). The receptors originated from an adult woman who had mild COVID-19 (a few samples of this study predate the infection). Cell type and time point are not known.

This clonotype was seen many times. The chain carries TRBV7-6 and TRBJ2-7, with TRBD2 matching 9 bases. Trimming removed 5 bases from V and 2 bases from J; junction bases left unmatched: 7. The germline V gene encodes CDR1 SGHVS and CDR2 FNYEAQ. The CDR3 totals 15 residues. This CDR3 is CASSQGSGGTYEQYF. The CDR3 nucleotides read TGTGCCAGCAGCCAGGGTAGCGGGGGAACCTACGAGCAGTACTTC.

This clonotype was observed a handful of times. This rearrangement joins TRBV4-3 to TRBJ2-7; unclear D gene. CDR3 length equals 13 residues. Per germline, CDR1 LGHNA and CDR2 YSLEER. Deletions cut 1 base from V and 2 bases from J, with 6 bases between. The CDR3 bases are TGCGCCAGCAGCCAAGTTCTAGCCTACGAGCAGTACTTC. This gives the protein CASSQVLAYEQYF.

The V and J genes are TRBV19 and TRBJ2-7, with D possibly called TRBD1 or TRBD2 (5 bases each). V lost 1 base to trimming and J lost 2 bases, with 12 bases between them. The CDR3 consists of 15 residues. Germline assignment: CDR1 LNHDA and CDR2 SQIVND (reference sequence). DNA of the CDR3: TGTGCCAGTAGTATAGCTCTAGAGGGGACCTACGAGCAGTACTTC. This gives the protein CASSIALEGTYEQYF.

The sample holds one count of this clonotype. J is TRBJ2-5 and V is TRBV5-1; D tentatively fits TRBD1 or TRBD2 (6 bases each). Germline assignment: CDR1 SGHRS and CDR2 YFSETQ. The CDR3 has 16 residues. Trimming shortened V by 4 bases and J by 4 bases, and 20 bases separated the two germline ends. The CDR3 region has the DNA TGCGCCAGCAGCCCCCTTCTGGGGGCCGGGAGAGAGACCCAGTACTTC. This sequence encodes CASSPLLGAGRETQYF.

This clonotype was detected only a few times. The chain has TRBV5-5 and TRBJ1-3, with TRBD1 matching 7 bases. V dropped 4 bases and J dropped 3; count of bases not matched to a gene: 4. Germline lookup yields CDR1 SGHKS and CDR2 YYEKEE (reference sequence). The CDR3 totals 14 residues. CDR3 sequence: CASSSTGVGNTIYF. Here the CDR3 DNA reads TGTGCCAGCAGCAGTACAGGGGTTGGAAACACCATATATTTT.

This clonotype was seen a few times. The chain recombines TRBV19 with TRBJ2-7; weak D call: TRBD1 (6 bases). This CDR3 is built from 13 residues. Germline V gives CDR1 LNHDA, CDR2 SQIVND (reference sequence). V lost 3 bases and J lost 5, with 11 bases in between. The CDR3 loop is CASSMHRVDEQYF. The CDR3 nucleotides are TGTGCCAGTAGTATGCACAGGGTTGACGAGCAGTACTTC.

The chain joins TRBV5-1 to TRBJ2-7; TRBD1 aligns across 8 bases. The germline CDR1 and CDR2 sequences are SGHRS and YFSETQ. Trimming took 0 bases from V and 3 from J; bases not matched to a gene: 2. The CDR3 has 14 residues. CDR3 loop: CASSLVDRVYEQYF. CDR3 DNA sequence: TGCGCCAGCAGCTTGGTGGACAGGGTCTACGAGCAGTACTTC.